This T cell receptor (beta chain) was sequenced during a study of blood T cell repertoires in COVID-19. The CDR3 extends over 15 amino acids. The V end was cut by 6 bases, the J end by 6 bases, with 18 bases between. CDR1 and CDR2 from the germline V gene are LNHDA and SQIVND (reference sequence). Libraries were prepared by immunoSEQ multiplex PCR; TCRdb keeps only in-frame clonotypes and omits some of them. The sample consists of under 300,000 clones, 80% to 90% of them appearing once. Sequenced material: PBMCs or T cells enriched from blood (not recorded which). The receptor comes from a woman aged 45 to 65 who had recovered from COVID-19. The rearrangement uses TRBV19 and TRBJ2-1, with TRBD2 as a possible D gene (5 bases). CDR3 sequence reads: CASRGVGIRFNEQFF. CDR3 coding DNA: TGTGCCAGTAGGGGAGTCGGGATACGCTTCAATGAGCAGTTCTTC.